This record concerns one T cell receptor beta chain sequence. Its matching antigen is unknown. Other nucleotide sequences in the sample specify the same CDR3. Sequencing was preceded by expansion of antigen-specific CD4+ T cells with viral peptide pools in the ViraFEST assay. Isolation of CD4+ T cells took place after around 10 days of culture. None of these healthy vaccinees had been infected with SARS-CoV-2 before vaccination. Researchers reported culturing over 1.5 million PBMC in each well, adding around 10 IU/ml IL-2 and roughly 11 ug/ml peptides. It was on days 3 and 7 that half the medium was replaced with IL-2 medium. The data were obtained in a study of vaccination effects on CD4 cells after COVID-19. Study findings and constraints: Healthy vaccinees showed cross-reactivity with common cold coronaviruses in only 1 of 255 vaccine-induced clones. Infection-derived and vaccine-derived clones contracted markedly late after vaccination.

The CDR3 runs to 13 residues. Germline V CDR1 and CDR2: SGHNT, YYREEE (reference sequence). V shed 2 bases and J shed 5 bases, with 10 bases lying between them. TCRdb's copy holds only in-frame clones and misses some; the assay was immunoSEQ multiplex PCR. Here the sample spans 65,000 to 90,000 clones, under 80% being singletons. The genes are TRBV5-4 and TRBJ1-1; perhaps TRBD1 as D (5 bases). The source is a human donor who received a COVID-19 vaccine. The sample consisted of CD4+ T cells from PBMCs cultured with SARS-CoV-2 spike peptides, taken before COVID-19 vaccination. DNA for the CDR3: TGTGCCAGCAGCTTAGTCCCAGGGACTGAAGCTTTCTTT. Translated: CASSLVPGTEAFF.